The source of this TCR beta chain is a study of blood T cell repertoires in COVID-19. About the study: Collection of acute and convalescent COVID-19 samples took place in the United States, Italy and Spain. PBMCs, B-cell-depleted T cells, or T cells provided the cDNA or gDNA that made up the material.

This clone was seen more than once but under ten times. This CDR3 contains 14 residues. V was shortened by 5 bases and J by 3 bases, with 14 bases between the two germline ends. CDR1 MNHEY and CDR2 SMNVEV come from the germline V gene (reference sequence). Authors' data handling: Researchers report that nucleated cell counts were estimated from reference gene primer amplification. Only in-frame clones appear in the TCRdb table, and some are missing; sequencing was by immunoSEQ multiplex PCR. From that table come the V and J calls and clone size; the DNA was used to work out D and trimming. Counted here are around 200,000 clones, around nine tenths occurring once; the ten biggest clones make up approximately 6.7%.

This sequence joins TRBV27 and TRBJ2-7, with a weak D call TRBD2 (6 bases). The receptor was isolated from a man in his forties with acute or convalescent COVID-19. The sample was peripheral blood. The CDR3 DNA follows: TGTGCCAGCAGTAATCAGGGAGGTAACTACGAGCAGTACTTC. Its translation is CASSNQGGNYEQYF.